This passage covers 16 T cell receptor beta chains from one sample sequenced in a study of shared clonotypes between healthy human individuals. Assay: immunoSEQ multiplex PCR; the TCRdb copy retains only in-frame clones and omits some. The table records under 650,000 clones, less than 96% of them present only once. The sample was naive CD4+ T cells sorted from blood. Indicated subset: CD45RA+ positively selected. The receptors derive from a young woman in good health.

V and J are TRBV5-6 and TRBJ2-7; the match to TRBD2 covers 8 bases. Trimming at V came to 6 bases and at J to 2 bases, leaving 7 bases not matched to a gene. Germline V CDR1 and CDR2: SGHDT, YYEEEE. This CDR3 region has 14 residues. The CDR3 spells CASTSTSGTYEQYF. For the CDR3, the DNA is TGTGCCAGCACCAGCACTAGCGGCACCTACGAGCAGTACTTC.

The chain couples TRBV6-1 to TRBJ1-1; 10 bases align to TRBD1. Looked up from germline, CDR1 is MNHNS and CDR2 is SASEGT. The CDR3 loop spans 14 amino acids. Trimming at V came to 7 bases and at J to 5 bases, leaving 7 bases not matched to a gene. The CDR3: CASTKDRGLTEAFF. The CDR3 DNA reads as TGTGCCAGCACAAAAGACAGGGGGCTTACTGAAGCTTTCTTT.

V and J are TRBV6-6 and TRBJ2-7; TRBD2 matches 8 bases. The V segment lost 2 bases and the J segment 2 bases; nucleotides outside the gene matches: 5. CDR1 is MNHNY, CDR2 SVGAGI, per germline (reference sequence). The CDR3 is 15 residues long. The CDR3 spells CASSYVLAGAYEQYF. The CDR3 nucleotides read TGTGCCAGCAGTTACGTTCTAGCGGGCGCCTACGAGCAGTACTTC.

CDR3 sequence: CASREQLNTEAFF. Here the CDR3 DNA reads TGTGCCAGCAGGGAACAGTTGAACACTGAAGCTTTCTTT. The genes are TRBV6-4 and TRBJ1-1; D ambiguous. V shed 6 bases and J shed 0 bases, with 8 bases lying between them. The CDR3 sequence is 13 residues long. Germline V gene lookup returns CDR1 MRHNA and CDR2 SNTAGT.

The chain joins TRBV2 to TRBJ1-1; 8 nucleotides match TRBD1. Germline V gene data show CDR1 as SNHLY and CDR2 as FYNNEI. The length of the CDR3 is 15 residues. J was trimmed by 4 bases and V by 6 bases; bases with no gene match: 10. The chain's CDR3 is CASRRQTGVGTEAFF. The DNA for the CDR3 is TGTGCCAGCAGGCGACAGACAGGGGTGGGCACTGAAGCTTTCTTT.

The table lists this clone with a few counts. The chain is built from TRBV28 and TRBJ1-5; D unresolved. The CDR3 runs 15 residues. V lost 5 bases to trimming and J lost 5 bases, with 16 bases between them. Germline CDR1 is MDHEN and CDR2 is SYDVKM. In DNA form, the CDR3 reads TGTGCCAGCAGTCCCTCAACAGTGGTGGATCAGCCCCAGCATTTT. Translation gives CASSPSTVVDQPQHF.

The rearrangement uses TRBV18 and TRBJ1-5, with D possibly TRBD1 on 5 matching bases. Deletions cut 6 bases from V and 2 bases from J, with 14 bases between. In germline, CDR1 is KGHSH, CDR2 LQKENI. This CDR3 is 15 amino acids long. The CDR3 loop is CASSRGRAGNQPQHF. The CDR3 region has the DNA TGTGCCAGCTCCCGGGGACGGGCTGGCAATCAGCCCCAGCATTTT.

The V call is TRBV30, the J call TRBJ2-1, with unresolved D. The V gene's germline CDR1 is GTSNPN and CDR2 SVGIG (reference sequence). Trimming shortened V by 0 bases and J by 4 bases, and 7 bases separated the two germline ends. The CDR3 sequence is 13 residues long. CDR3 nucleotides: TGTGCCTGGAGTGTAATCCGGTACAATGAGCAGTTCTTC. This codes for CAWSVIRYNEQFF.

The chain employs TRBV18 and TRBJ1-2; tentatively, D is TRBD1 (5 bases). Trimming stripped 2 bases from V and 4 bases from J, with 11 bases between. CDR1 KGHSH and CDR2 LQKENI come from the germline V gene. The CDR3 spans 14 residues. CDR3 sequence (DNA): TGTGCCAGCTCACCAACCCGGGACCCCTATGGCTACACCTTC. It encodes CASSPTRDPYGYTF. Filled out from reference TRBV18 and TRBJ1-2, the complete variable domain reads NAGVMQNPRHLVRRRGQEARLRCSPMKGHSHVYWYRQLPEEGLKFMVYLQKENIIDESGMPKERFSAEFPKEGPSILRIQQVVRGDSAAYFCASSPTRDPYGYTFGSGTRLTVV.

The chain combines TRBV28 with TRBJ2-1; maybe TRBD2 (6 bases). CDR1 is MDHEN, CDR2 SYDVKM, per germline. This CDR3 has 15 residues. Trimming removed 3 bases from V and 4 bases from J, with 13 bases in between. CDR3 sequence reads: CASSLGGGAYNEQFF. The CDR3 DNA sequence: TGTGCCAGCAGTTTGGGGGGAGGCGCGTACAATGAGCAGTTCTTC.

CDR3 nucleotide sequence: TGTGCCAGCAGCTTGTCAGGGACGGGTCAGCCCCAGCATTTT. Translated: CASSLSGTGQPQHF. The V and J genes are TRBV13 and TRBJ1-5; possibly TRBD1 for D (5 bases). Trimming took 3 bases from V and 6 from J, leaving 12 bases between them. CDR1 is PRHDT and CDR2 is FYEKMQ in the germline V gene (reference sequence). The length of the CDR3 is 14 residues.

The rearrangement uses TRBV10-2 and TRBJ1-1; D gene ambiguous. The CDR3 sequence is 13 residues long. V lost 2 bases to trimming and J lost 6 bases, with 10 bases between them. Germline V CDR1 and CDR2: WSHSY, SAAADI. CDR3 residues: CASSEVRLPEAFF. The CDR3 DNA is TGCGCCAGCAGTGAGGTGAGGCTTCCTGAAGCTTTCTTT.

The CDR3 DNA sequence: TGTGCCAGCTCACCGACAGGGATCTATGGCTACACCTTC. Residues: CASSPTGIYGYTF. This chain connects TRBV18 to TRBJ1-2, with 7 bases lining up with TRBD1. CDR3 size: 13 residues. The germline V gene has CDR1 KGHSH and CDR2 LQKENI. V lost 3 bases and J lost 4; bases outside the gene matches: 2.

The chain is built from TRBV5-6 and TRBJ1-3; no clear D gene. The CDR3 extends over 17 amino acids. V lost 4 bases, J lost 0 bases, and 17 bases lay in between. Germline CDR1 and CDR2: SGHDT and YYEEEE. The DNA for the CDR3 is TGTGCCAGCAGCCCGGAGGAGTTAGGGAGCTCTGGAAACACCATATATTTT. Translation: CASSPEELGSSGNTIYF.

The DNA for the CDR3 is TGTGCCAGCAGCCTAGACAGGGTTCAACGAGGGGAGCAGTACTTC. It translates to CASSLDRVQRGEQYF. V gene TRBV7-8 combines with J gene TRBJ2-7; 7 bases align to TRBD1. Trimming took 5 bases from V and 7 from J; bases not matched to a gene: 14. The CDR3 spans 15 residues. From germline, CDR1 is SGHVS and CDR2 FQNEAQ.

This rearrangement joins TRBV9 to TRBJ1-1; D is undetermined. This CDR3 spans 15 amino acids. The germline V and J ends were trimmed by 2 bases and 1 base, with 12 bases remaining between them. The V gene's germline CDR1 is SGDLS and CDR2 YYNGEE. CDR3 sequence: CASSVQSFENTEAFF. As DNA, the CDR3 is TGTGCCAGCAGCGTCCAGAGTTTCGAGAACACTGAAGCTTTCTTT.